A selection of T cell receptor beta chains follows, all from one sample in a study of OX40 agonist ivuxolimab in advanced cancers. Libraries were prepared by immunoSEQ multiplex PCR; TCRdb keeps only in-frame clonotypes and omits some of them. The sample has more than 70,000 clones, just under 85% seen once. The sequenced sample was CD4+ or CD8+ T cells sorted from blood, obtained in a trial of the OX40 agonist ivuxolimab. These receptor sequences come from an adult with an advanced solid tumor such as melanoma, head and neck, liver or kidney cancer. The CDR3 runs from the conserved cysteine through the conserved F or W. The D gene is left open where the match is weak. A row's size may be missing; if present it is once, few, many or a size class.

d_call,j_call,clone_size,cdr3_length,v_call,cdr3_aa,cdr3_nt
TRBD1,TRBJ1-2,.,17,TRBV7-2,CASSLGQGALIPIGYTF,TGTGCCAGCAGCTTAGGCCAGGGGGCGCTTATCCCTATTGGCTACACCTTC
TRBD1,TRBJ1-3,.,15,TRBV2,CASSEGTGPGNTIYF,TGTGCCAGCAGTGAAGGGACAGGCCCTGGAAACACCATATATTTT
.,TRBJ2-7,.,14,TRBV28,CASRPQTTNYEQYF,TGTGCCAGCAGGCCACAGACTACAAACTACGAGCAGTACTTC
.,TRBJ1-6,.,12,TRBV5-1,CASSLENSPLHF,TGCGCCAGCAGCCTAGAAAATTCACCCCTCCACTTT
.,TRBJ2-1,few,14,TRBV6-6,CASISRAIVNEQFF,TGTGCCAGCATTTCTCGAGCAATCGTCAATGAGCAGTTCTTC
.,TRBJ2-6,once,15,TRBV7-6,CASSFDVAGANVLTF,TGTGCCAGCAGCTTCGACGTCGCTGGGGCCAACGTCCTGACTTTC
TRBD1,TRBJ1-4,.,15,TRBV9,CASSGSGTVSEKLFF,TGTGCCAGCAGCGGATCCGGGACAGTTAGTGAAAAACTGTTTTTT
.,TRBJ2-7,.,14,TRBV27,CASSSNRLSYEQYF,TGTGCCAGCAGTTCAAACAGGCTCTCCTACGAGCAGTACTTC
.,TRBJ2-7,.,11,TRBV20-1,CSALLREEQYF,TGCAGTGCTCTCCTTCGGGAGGAGCAGTACTTC
TRBD2,TRBJ2-2,.,18,TRBV4-2,CASSQDWASGKLTGELFF,TGTGCCAGCAGCCAAGATTGGGCTAGCGGGAAGTTAACCGGGGAGCTGTTTTTT
.,TRBJ1-3,.,14,TRBV4-1,CASSLRVTGNTIYF,TGCGCCAGCAGCCTAAGGGTAACTGGAAACACCATATATTTT
.,TRBJ1-3,once,17,TRBV5-6,CASSFPSEALSGNTIYF,TGTGCCAGCAGCTTCCCGTCTGAGGCCCTCTCTGGAAACACCATATATTTT
TRBD1,TRBJ1-1,few,12,TRBV29-1,CSVRQGATEAFF,TGCAGCGTACGGCAGGGGGCCACTGAAGCTTTCTTT